Shown below are 4 T cell receptor beta chains from a single sample sequenced in a study of cytomegalovirus exposure and HLA in healthy donors (dated by TCRdb to the late 2010s). Library preparation used the immunoSEQ multiplex PCR assay. TCRdb retrieved this table from immuneACCESS and kept in-frame rearrangements only. Not all clones are present; in checked studies, unresolved V genes account for under half, and no reason is known for the remainder. The sample data list about 150,000 clones, and less than 90% of these were observed just once. The ten largest clones represent 20% to 25% of the sample. Input material: PBMCs. Receptors originate from a man between 18 and 35 years old in good health and CMV-seropositive.

The rearrangement uses TRBV30 and TRBJ2-1; a possible D gene is TRBD2 (5 bases). V was clipped by 2 bases and J by 9 bases, with 23 bases between them. The CDR3 extends over 16 amino acids. Germline assignment: CDR1 GTSNPN and CDR2 SVGIG (reference sequence). The CDR3 DNA follows: TGTGCCTGGAGTCCCCAGGCTAGCTCGGTCCCTGGTGAGCAGTTCTTC. Its translation: CAWSPQASSVPGEQFF.

Only a few counts were recorded for this clone. The rearrangement uses TRBV7-3 and TRBJ2-5, with 8 positions matching TRBD2. J lost 4 bases, V lost 3 bases, and 4 bases had no gene match. The germline V gene has CDR1 SGHTA and CDR2 FQGTGA. This CDR3 region has 14 residues. The CDR3 DNA sequence: TGTGCCAGCAGCTTTGGAGCGGGGGTAGAGACCCAGTACTTC. Translating gives CASSFGAGVETQYF.

A single count supports this clone. V gene TRBV7-6 combines with J gene TRBJ2-5; TRBD1 might be the D (5 bases). The ends were cut back, 1 base at V and 5 bases at J, with 14 bases in the middle. Germline V CDR1 and CDR2: SGHVS, FNYEAQ. The CDR3 length is 15 residues. DNA of the CDR3: TGTGCCAGCAGCTTAGATCGGGCAGGGTGGGAGACCCAGTACTTC. Protein: CASSLDRAGWETQYF.

This rearrangement joins TRBV7-3 to TRBJ2-1, with 10 bases matching TRBD2. The CDR3 is made up of 16 amino acids. Germline lookup yields CDR1 SGHTA and CDR2 FQGTGA. V gave up 2 bases and J gave up 7 bases; unmatched junction bases: 8. CDR3 nucleotide sequence: TGTGCCAGCAGCTTAGTTGCTAGCGGGAGTAATAATGAGCAGTTCTTC. Translated: CASSLVASGSNNEQFF.